One TCR beta chain is described in this entry. Looked up from germline, CDR1 is LGHNA and CDR2 is YSLEER. The CDR3 sequence is 16 residues long. Trimming left V 0 bases short and J 1 base short, with 10 bases between. The data stem from a study of technical replicates of blood from a few donors. Profiling relied on immunoSEQ multiplex PCR, and the TCRdb table lists in-frame clones only, not all of them. The sample yields 65,000 to 90,000 clones, more than 85% seen once. The sample consisted of PBMCs. The rearrangement joins TRBV4-3 to TRBJ1-3; no clear D gene. The source is a human donor in good health. Some clones in this sample may be carry-over from other donors' samples. The CDR3 DNA reads as TGCGCCAGCAGCCAAGAAGGGAGAGCGTCTGGAAACACCATATATTTT. This encodes CASSQEGRASGNTIYF.